These T cell receptor beta chains were read from a single sample in a study of chemoradiotherapy in HPV16-positive cancers. Only in-frame clones appear in the TCRdb table, and some are missing; sequencing was by immunoSEQ multiplex PCR. The table includes 4,000 to 6,000 clones, 87% detected once. The sample was tumor tissue, taken from a patient who underwent chemoradiotherapy. These receptors all stem from a human donor with HPV-associated anogenital cancer. CDR3s leave out the opening cysteine and the closing phenylalanine or tryptophan. Fields, in order: V gene, CDR3 protein.

V: TRBV27
CDR3: ASSLEYGQPDQPQH

V: TRBV5-6
CDR3: ASSPGAGVGYGYT

V: TRBV19
CDR3: ASSLSPGQGFNEQF

V: TRBV6-6
CDR3: ASSYSNPWVQH

V: TRBV11-1
CDR3: ASSFGRGREKLF

V: TRBV18
CDR3: ASSPEYLSTDTQY

V: TRBV7-9
CDR3: ASSLAVRETQY

V: TRBV7-8
CDR3: ASSLRPGATDTQY

V: TRBV6-5
CDR3: ASSYFDSQGNSPLH

V: TRBV7-6
CDR3: ASGHRNTGELF

V: TRBV6-1
CDR3: ASSLNRAVEAF

V: TRBV7-2
CDR3: ASSLEGGPDTQY

V: TRBV29-1
CDR3: SAKGTGGAVIMGEQF

V: TRBV4-3
CDR3: ASSQDLRGDGGAEAF

V: TRBV14
CDR3: ASSQRGTGFNYGYT

V: TRBV7-8
CDR3: ASSLELQGEAF

V: TRBV11-2
CDR3: ASSPREAGANVLT

V: TRBV6-1
CDR3: ASSQTVYSNQPQH

V: TRBV7-3
CDR3: ASSFSATDTQY

V: TRBV28
CDR3: ASNTVNTEAF

V: TRBV7-2
CDR3: ASSLPPGQGREQY

V: TRBV5-6
CDR3: ASSLYNEDYGYT

V: TRBV9
CDR3: ASSVMGLFNEQF

V: TRBV27
CDR3: ASSDPLRSDTQY

V: TRBV4-1
CDR3: ASSQGERRNEQF

V: TRBV10-1
CDR3: ASSGGYGYT

V: TRBV2
CDR3: ASSRLGQGSLWGYGYT

V: TRBV6-5
CDR3: ASSYGNSYEQY

V: TRBV5-1
CDR3: ASSPRGGSGTEAF

V: TRBV6-5
CDR3: ASTGGGNQDTQY